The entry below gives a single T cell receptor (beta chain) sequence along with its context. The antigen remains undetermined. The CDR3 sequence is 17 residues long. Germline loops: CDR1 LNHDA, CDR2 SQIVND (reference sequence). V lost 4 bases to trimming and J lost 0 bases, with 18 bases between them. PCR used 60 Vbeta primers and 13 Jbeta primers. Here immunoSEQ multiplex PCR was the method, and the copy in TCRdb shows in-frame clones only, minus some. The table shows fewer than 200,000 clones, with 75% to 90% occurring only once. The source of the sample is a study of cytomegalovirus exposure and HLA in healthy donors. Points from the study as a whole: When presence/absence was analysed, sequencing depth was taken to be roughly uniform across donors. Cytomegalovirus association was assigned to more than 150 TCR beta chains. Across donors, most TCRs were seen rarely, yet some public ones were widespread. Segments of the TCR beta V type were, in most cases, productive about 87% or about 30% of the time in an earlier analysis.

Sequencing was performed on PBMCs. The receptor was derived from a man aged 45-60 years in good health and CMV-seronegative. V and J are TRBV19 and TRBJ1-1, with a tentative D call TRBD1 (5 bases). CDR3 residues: CASSNTLRAGMNTEAFF. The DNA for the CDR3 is TGTGCCAGTAGTAATACATTACGGGCAGGGATGAACACTGAAGCTTTCTTT.